The sequence of this T cell receptor beta chain was determined in a study of blood T cells in healthy people across ages (dated by TCRdb to the mid-2010s). Describing the broader study: In model experiments, roughly one uniquely barcoded TCR beta cDNA molecule per two T cells was captured by template switching. To track age-related changes in TCR beta repertoire diversity, the study relied on deep sequencing normalized with unique cDNA molecular identifiers. The donors were split into four age groups: young (average around 16 years), middle-aged (more than 35), aged (more than 55) and long-lived (roughly 86). To avoid experimental bias, donors of different ages were distributed randomly across sequencing lanes. For two donors (one aged 18 to 30 and one aged 80 or older), the study analyzed two additional independent replicas of 1 million unique cDNA reads from the same blood draw. Study-wide conclusions, independent of this receptor: Conclusive comparison of naive and antigen-experienced compartments was prevented by the profiling of bulk unsorted PBMCs. Compared with the aged group, the long-lived group had more naive CD4+ T cells, fewer expanded clones and increased TCR diversity, suggesting age selection. A strong correlation was found between observed TCR beta diversity and the percentage of naive T cells measured by flow cytometry. Observed TCR beta diversity per million T cells fell roughly linearly with age, and a significant reduction was already apparent by age roughly 40. Because donor CMV infection status was unknown, age-related changes in expanded clonotypes were potentially confounded. Total diversity estimates from one million sequenced T cells were considered lower bounds and underestimates.

The receptor library was made with 5' RACE. A second 7 to 11 cycle PCR used a sample-barcoded 5' primer and a J-beta primer mix. Each TCR beta cDNA molecule received a unique molecular identifier from a template-switch 5' adaptor carrying 12 random nucleotides. Each sample yielded at least 2.5 million CDR3-containing paired-end reads. All of the RNA was converted into first-strand cDNA using the Mint cDNA synthesis kit, with a TRBC-specific oligonucleotide serving as the primer. All cDNA was treated with uracil-DNA glycosylase and then went through a first 18-cycle PCR with the universal primers M1SS and BC2_uni_R. As for the authors' bioinformatics: Normalization of each sample was performed by random selection of 1 million high-quality reads, each carrying a distinct molecular identifier. Instead of being binned into consensus sequences, reads that shared molecular identifiers were thrown out. MiTCR, set to a Q25 quality threshold and the strictest error-elimination algorithm, was used for CDR3 identification, clonotype clustering and error correction. A nonparametric unseen species model with Euler transformation was used to estimate a lower bound on total TCR beta diversity. The public reads were run again by TCRdb, first through fastp at Q25 and then through MiXCR, and only productive beta chains were kept. Rows matching on CDR3 protein sequence are summarized as one entry with the most common DNA and genes. The V and J calls, along with clone size, are taken from TCRdb and not from the paper's own processing. Present in this sample are over 1,500,000 distinct CDR3 sequences, roughly two fifths of which were seen just once. The ten top clones hold 20% to 25% of the sample.

Donors were around 37 systemically healthy Caucasian individuals from Russia aged 6 to 90 years. Approximately 9.3 milliliters of peripheral blood were drawn from each donor into EDTA-treated Vacutainer tubes. PBMCs were isolated by Ficoll-Paque density-gradient centrifugation, with at least 7 million obtained per sample. Trizol reagent was used to extract total RNA from PBMCs, with at least 5.5 micrograms per sample. Naive CD45RAhigh/CD27high T cell percentages were measured by flow cytometry on a PBMC aliquot from every donor. CDR1 MNHEY and CDR2 SVGAGI were looked up in the germline V gene. Including cysteine and phenylalanine, the CDR3 has 15 amino acids. The only DNA kept is the CDR3, 45 bases in frame from the first base. Compared with germline, V lacks 0 bases and J lacks 6 bases; bases without a gene match: 7. As to this clonotype: Its antigen target is currently unknown. No base quality values were provided; no much bigger clone lies one nucleotide off.

The sequence is built from TRBV6-5 and TRBJ2-7; 8 junctional bases match TRBD1. The TCR sequence derives from a human donor in good health. The source material was blood. The DNA reads TGTGCCAGCAGTTACTCCCCCGACAGGGGAGCCGAGCAGTACTTC. Its product reads: CASSYSPDRGAEQYF.